This T cell receptor (beta chain) was identified during a study of CD8 T cells in ankylosing spondylitis. Study-wide points: Disease-linked clones displayed a CD8+ phenotype and appeared relatively rarely in peripheral blood.

TCRdb used MiXCR to reprocess the 5' RACE reads, holding one entry per CDR3 protein. The table has about 340,000 distinct CDR3 sequences, roughly 15% seen once. This clonotype has a handful of counts. The antigen is unknown. This TCR derives from a male donor with ankylosing spondylitis or in good health (not recorded which). Sequencing used blood, either unsorted or a sorted T cell fraction (not recorded which).

Here the CDR3 DNA reads TGCAGTGCTAGTCTCGGACTAGGAGGCTTGTTCTTC. It is translated as CSASLGLGGLFF. The chain couples TRBV20-1 to TRBJ2-1; 7 bases are shared with TRBD2. The CDR3 has 12 residues. The germline V gene encodes CDR1 DFQATT and CDR2 SNEGSKA (reference sequence). V trimming: 3 bases; J trimming: 15 bases; junction bases outside the gene matches: 11.